Shown below are 25 T cell receptor beta chains from a single sample sequenced in a study of shared clonotypes between healthy human individuals. The repertoire was sequenced with immunoSEQ multiplex PCR; TCRdb's copy has only in-frame clones and lacks some. The data show roughly 2,000,000 clones, just under 95% seen once. Naive CD8 cells lacked CD45RO and underwent positive selection for CCR7, leaving out terminally differentiated effector memory CD45RA+ cells. The sample taken for sequencing was naive CD8+ T cells from PBMCs. The receptors were sampled from a man between 18 and 29 years old in good health. Some clones in this sample may be carry-over from other donors' samples.

The CDR3 coding sequence is TGTGCTACGAACGGGGGGGAACGACTTGAAGCTTTCTTT. Amino acids: CATNGGERLEAFF. The chain employs TRBV6-5 and TRBJ1-1, with TRBD1 as a possible D gene (5 bases). The CDR3 consists of 13 residues. Germline CDR1 MNHEY, CDR2 SVGAGI.

The chain carries TRBV27 and TRBJ1-1; D is ambiguous. Germline V gene lookup returns CDR1 MNHEY and CDR2 SMNVEV (reference sequence). V dropped 6 bases and J dropped 1 base, with 24 bases sitting between them. There are 18 residues in the CDR3. The CDR3 sequence is CASSPRPVWVGENTEAFF. CDR3 bases: TGTGCCAGCAGCCCTAGACCTGTATGGGTCGGGGAGAACACTGAAGCTTTCTTT.

The rearrangement uses TRBV27 and TRBJ2-3; tentatively, D is TRBD1 or TRBD2 (6 bases each). The CDR3 spans 16 residues. Germline assignment: CDR1 MNHEY and CDR2 SMNVEV (reference sequence). V lost 8 bases to trimming and J lost 2 bases, with 20 bases between them. The DNA for the CDR3 is TGTGCCAGCCATTACAAGGGGGGCGGGCCCACAGATACGCAGTATTTT. Amino acid sequence: CASHYKGGGPTDTQYF.

The V gene is TRBV10-1, the J gene TRBJ2-3; 15 bases fit TRBD2. The CDR3 loop spans 24 amino acids. J lost 1 base, V lost 9 bases, and 29 bases had no gene match. From germline, CDR1 is WNHNN and CDR2 SYGVQD (reference sequence). As DNA, the CDR3 is TGCGCCAGAACTAGACGGGGGGGCACAGGGACGGGACTAGCGGGAGGCCGGGGCACAGATACGCAGTATTTT. Translated, it gives CARTRRGGTGTGLAGGRGTDTQYF.

A word on this clone: Other DNA sequences from this sample encode an identical CDR3 as well. The chain joins TRBV5-1 to TRBJ1-2, with 10 bases lining up with TRBD1. The CDR3 covers 13 residues. V was clipped by 4 bases and J by 8 bases; unmatched bases: 5. The germline CDR1 and CDR2 sequences are SGHRS and YFSETQ. In nucleotides, the CDR3 is TGCGCCAGCAGCGAGGACAGGGGGTACGGCTACACCTTC. Encoded protein: CASSEDRGYGYTF.

The chain employs TRBV14 and TRBJ1-1; D gene uncertain. The CDR3 extends over 15 amino acids. Germline V lookup: CDR1 SGHDN, CDR2 FVKESK. V was shortened by 2 bases and J by 5 bases, with 15 bases between the two germline ends. The CDR3 here is CASSQRDTRGTEAFF. Written as DNA, the CDR3 is TGTGCCAGCAGCCAACGTGACACCCGGGGAACTGAAGCTTTCTTT.

V is TRBV11-2 and J is TRBJ2-5; 10 bases agree with TRBD2. Germline assignment: CDR1 SGHAT and CDR2 FQNNGV. Unmatched junction bases numbered 15, after V lost 5 bases and J lost 3 bases. The CDR3 has 18 residues. The CDR3 region is CASSVILAGEGLEETQYF. The CDR3 bases are TGTGCCAGCAGCGTTATTCTAGCGGGAGAGGGTCTGGAAGAGACCCAGTACTTC. Complete variable domain (other parts from reference TRBV11-2 and TRBJ2-5): EAGVAQSPRYKIIEKRQSVAFWCNPISGHATLYWYQQILGQGPKLLIQFQNNGVVDDSQLPKDRFSAERLKGVDSTLKIQPAKLEDSAVYLCASSVILAGEGLEETQYFGPGTRLLVL.

The chain employs TRBV7-2 and TRBJ2-6; unclear D gene. The ends were cut back, 0 bases at V and 2 bases at J, with 11 bases in the middle. The CDR3 totals 17 residues. Germline V gene data show CDR1 as SGHTA and CDR2 as FQGNSA. CDR3 protein: CASSLAGSPPGANVLTF. CDR3 nucleotide sequence: TGTGCCAGCAGCTTAGCGGGGTCCCCCCCTGGGGCCAACGTCCTGACTTTC. The whole variable domain, remainder taken from reference TRBV7-2 and TRBJ2-6, is GAGVSQSPSNKVTEKGKDVELRCDPISGHTALYWYRQSLGQGLEFLIYFQGNSAPDKSGLPSDRFSAERTGGSVSTLTIQRTQQEDSAVYLCASSLAGSPPGANVLTFGAGSRLTVL.

J is TRBJ2-1 and V is TRBV7-2; 7 bases are shared with TRBD2. The CDR3 length is 16 residues. The V and J ends lost 5 bases and 8 bases, in that order; junction bases with no gene match: 15. Germline lookup yields CDR1 SGHTA and CDR2 FQGNSA. The CDR3 DNA is TGTGCCAGCAGCCCACGCCGGGCTAGCGGATTCTATGAGCAGTTCTTC. Encoded protein: CASSPRRASGFYEQFF. Full variable domain (outside the CDR3, taken from reference TRBV7-2 and TRBJ2-1): GAGVSQSPSNKVTEKGKDVELRCDPISGHTALYWYRQSLGQGLEFLIYFQGNSAPDKSGLPSDRFSAERTGGSVSTLTIQRTQQEDSAVYLCASSPRRASGFYEQFFGPGTRLTVL.

The gene calls are TRBV11-2 and TRBJ2-1, with D perhaps matching TRBD1 (6 bases). Trimming pared 5 bases from V and 5 bases from J, leaving 13 bases between. The CDR3 is made up of 14 amino acids. The V gene's germline CDR1 is SGHAT and CDR2 FQNNGV. This CDR3 reads CASSPYTGHNEQFF. The CDR3 DNA reads TGTGCCAGCAGCCCCTACACAGGGCACAATGAGCAGTTCTTC. The full variable domain, in which reference TRBV11-2 and TRBJ2-1 provide the parts outside the CDR3, is EAGVAQSPRYKIIEKRQSVAFWCNPISGHATLYWYQQILGQGPKLLIQFQNNGVVDDSQLPKDRFSAERLKGVDSTLKIQPAKLEDSAVYLCASSPYTGHNEQFFGPGTRLTVL.

CDR3 protein: CASSLRSDTIYF. CDR3 DNA sequence: TGTGCCAGCAGTTTACGGTCGGACACCATATATTTT. The chain couples TRBV28 to TRBJ1-3, with D unresolved. V was clipped by 2 bases and J by 8 bases, with 7 bases between them. The CDR3 has 12 residues. Germline V gene lookup returns CDR1 MDHEN and CDR2 SYDVKM.

The rearrangement links TRBV7-9 to TRBJ1-5; 7 bases are a match to TRBD1. Germline V gene sequence: CDR1 SEHNR, CDR2 FQNEAQ (reference sequence). This CDR3 has 18 amino acids. With 5 bases clipped from V and 0 bases from J, the junction kept 13 bases outside the gene matches. The chain's CDR3 is CASSGHSRQGRSNQPQHF. The DNA for the CDR3 is TGTGCCAGCAGCGGCCACTCCCGACAGGGCCGTAGCAATCAGCCCCAGCATTTT.

This clone was recorded only once. The V call is TRBV27, the J call TRBJ2-1; 9 nucleotides match TRBD2. The V gene end was trimmed by 6 bases and the J gene end by 3 bases; junction bases not matched to a gene: 3. CDR1 MNHEY and CDR2 SMNVEV come from the germline V gene (reference sequence). The CDR3 has 14 amino acids. CDR3 bases: TGTGCCAGCAGCGTGACTAGCGGCTACAATGAGCAGTTCTTC. It encodes CASSVTSGYNEQFF.

J is TRBJ2-7 and V is TRBV5-1; TRBD2 aligns across 9 bases. The V and J ends lost 0 bases and 3 bases, in that order; junction bases with no gene match: 13. This CDR3 is 18 amino acids long. Germline CDR1 reads SGHRS; CDR2 reads YFSETQ. The DNA of the CDR3 is TGCGCCAGCAGCTTGGCTGGCAGCGGGAGGTATAAGGTCTACGAGCAGTACTTC. Translated: CASSLAGSGRYKVYEQYF.

This chain links TRBV7-3 with TRBJ2-1; D is perhaps TRBD2 (6 bases). Germline loops: CDR1 SGHTA, CDR2 FQGTGA. The CDR3 contains 13 residues. V lost 4 bases to trimming and J lost 9 bases, with 13 bases between them. DNA for the CDR3: TGTGCCAGCAGCTCCGGGCTAGCGACTGAGCAGTTCTTC. Its translation: CASSSGLATEQFF.

The chain couples TRBV7-9 to TRBJ1-1, with a tentative D call TRBD1 (5 bases). Germline CDR1 and CDR2: SEHNR and FQNEAQ (reference sequence). V lost 5 bases and J 4 bases, leaving 14 bases between the germline ends. The CDR3 covers 14 residues. CDR3 sequence: CASSQGRGGTEAFF. CDR3 nucleotides: TGTGCCAGCAGCCAAGGGCGGGGCGGCACTGAAGCTTTCTTT.

V and J are TRBV27 and TRBJ2-5, with D perhaps TRBD1 (6 bases). The CDR3 is made up of 16 amino acids. V lost 0 bases and J 0 bases, leaving 11 bases between the germline ends. Looked up from germline, CDR1 is MNHEY and CDR2 is SMNVEV (reference sequence). The CDR3: CASSLSGHAYQETQYF. The CDR3 DNA follows: TGTGCCAGCAGTTTATCGGGACATGCGTACCAAGAGACCCAGTACTTC.

V and J are TRBV6-5 and TRBJ2-7; D might be TRBD2 (7 bases). V lost 3 bases to trimming and J lost 0 bases, with 12 bases between them. The germline CDR1 and CDR2 sequences are MNHEY and SVGAGI. The CDR3 runs to 15 residues. The CDR3 DNA is TGTGCCAGCAGTTATGAGGGGGGGATCTCCTACGAGCAGTACTTC. It codes for CASSYEGGISYEQYF.

This rearrangement joins TRBV6-5 to TRBJ2-7, with 9 positions matching TRBD2. The CDR3 has 15 amino acids. V lost 2 bases and J lost 4; bases outside the gene matches: 6. The germline CDR1 and CDR2 sequences are MNHEY and SVGAGI. The CDR3 loop is CASSYASGKWYEQYF. The CDR3 DNA follows: TGTGCCAGCAGTTACGCTAGCGGGAAATGGTACGAGCAGTACTTC.

V gene TRBV19 combines with J gene TRBJ1-1, with D possibly being TRBD1 (5 bases). The germline gives CDR1 LNHDA, CDR2 SQIVND (reference sequence). Trimming removed 6 bases from V and 1 base from J, with 15 bases in between. This CDR3 is built from 15 residues. CDR3 sequence: CASRMQGGGNTEAFF. For the CDR3, the DNA is TGTGCCAGTAGGATGCAGGGTGGAGGGAACACTGAAGCTTTCTTT.

The chain employs TRBV28 and TRBJ2-4; 7 nucleotides line up with TRBD1. This CDR3 contains 17 residues. V gave up 5 bases and J gave up 0 bases; unmatched junction bases: 10. The germline CDR1 and CDR2 sequences are MDHEN and SYDVKM. CDR3 loop: CASSPPTGDLAKNIQYF. In DNA, the CDR3 is TGTGCCAGCAGTCCTCCTACAGGGGACCTAGCCAAAAACATTCAGTACTTC.

The chain carries TRBV27 and TRBJ1-1; D remains unclear. CDR3 size: 12 residues. Germline V gene lookup returns CDR1 MNHEY and CDR2 SMNVEV (reference sequence). The germline V and J ends were trimmed by 8 bases and 5 bases, with 12 bases remaining between them. The CDR3 loop reads CASRSAGTEAFF. CDR3 bases: TGTGCCAGCCGTAGTGCGGGGACTGAAGCTTTCTTT.

This clone came up once. The V and J genes are TRBV5-1 and TRBJ2-2; 8 nucleotides line up with TRBD2. The V segment lost 2 bases and the J segment 0 bases; nucleotides outside the gene matches: 15. This CDR3 region has 20 residues. Germline CDR1 reads SGHRS; CDR2 reads YFSETQ. CDR3 sequence: CASSFVREVMKGANTGELFF. CDR3 in DNA: TGCGCCAGCAGCTTTGTGCGGGAGGTCATGAAGGGGGCGAACACCGGGGAGCTGTTTTTT.

The chain has TRBV7-2 and TRBJ2-1; possible D gene TRBD2, 6 bases. CDR1 and CDR2 from the germline V gene are SGHTA and FQGNSA. This CDR3 comprises 15 residues. Trimming took 5 bases from V and 5 from J, leaving 16 bases between them. The CDR3 coding sequence is TGTGCCAGCAGCCCACATCCGGGACTGAACAATGAGCAGTTCTTC. This translates into CASSPHPGLNNEQFF.

The gene calls are TRBV6-5 and TRBJ2-7, with 7 bases identical to TRBD1. Germline lookup yields CDR1 MNHEY and CDR2 SVGAGI. Losses at the gene ends were 0 bases for V and 1 base for J; bases not matched to a gene: 3. There are 15 residues in the CDR3. CDR3 protein: CASSYSGQKSYEQYF. CDR3 DNA sequence: TGTGCCAGCAGTTACTCGGGACAGAAATCCTACGAGCAGTACTTC.